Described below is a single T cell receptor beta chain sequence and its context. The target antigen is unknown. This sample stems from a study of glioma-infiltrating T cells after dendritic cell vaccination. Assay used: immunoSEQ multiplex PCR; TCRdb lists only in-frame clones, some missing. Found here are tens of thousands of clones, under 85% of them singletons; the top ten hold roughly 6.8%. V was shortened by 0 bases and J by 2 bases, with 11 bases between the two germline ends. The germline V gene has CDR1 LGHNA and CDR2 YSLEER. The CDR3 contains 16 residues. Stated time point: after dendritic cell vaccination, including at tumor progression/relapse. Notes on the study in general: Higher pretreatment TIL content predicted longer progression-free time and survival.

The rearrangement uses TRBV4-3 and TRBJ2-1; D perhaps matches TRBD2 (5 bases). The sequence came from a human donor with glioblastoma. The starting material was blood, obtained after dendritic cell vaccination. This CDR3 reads CASSQETRAPYNEQFF. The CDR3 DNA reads TGCGCCAGCAGCCAAGAGACGAGGGCGCCCTACAATGAGCAGTTCTTC.